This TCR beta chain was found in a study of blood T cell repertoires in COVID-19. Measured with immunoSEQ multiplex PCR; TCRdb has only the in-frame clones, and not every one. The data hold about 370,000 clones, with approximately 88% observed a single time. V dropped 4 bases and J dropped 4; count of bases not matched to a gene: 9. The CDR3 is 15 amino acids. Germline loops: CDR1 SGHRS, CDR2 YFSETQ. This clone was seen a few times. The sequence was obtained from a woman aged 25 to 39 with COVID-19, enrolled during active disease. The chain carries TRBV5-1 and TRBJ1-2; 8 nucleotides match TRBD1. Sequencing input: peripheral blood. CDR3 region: CASSAAGTGIYGYTF. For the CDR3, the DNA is TGCGCCAGCAGCGCCGCTGGGACAGGAATCTATGGCTACACCTTC.